This is a list of T cell receptor beta chains from one sample in a study of technical replicates of blood from a few donors. The data were produced by immunoSEQ multiplex PCR, yet TCRdb's version contains in-frame clones alone and is incomplete. The sample holds some 100,000 clones, roughly 95% seen once. Sequencing input: T cells isolated from PBMCs. The receptors originated from a human donor in good health. Each CDR3 is given with its conserved first and last residue. Each record gives: V gene, J gene, clone size, D gene, CDR3 DNA, CDR3 protein. The D gene is left open where the match is weak. Size is omitted from some rows. Given values are once, few, many or a class for expanded clones.

V gene: TRBV7-6; J gene: TRBJ2-1; clone size: .; D gene: TRBD2; CDR3 DNA: TGTGCCAGCAGCTTAGGACGGGGGGGATTAGACGAGCAGTTCTTC; CDR3 protein: CASSLGRGGLDEQFF
V gene: TRBV7-8; J gene: TRBJ1-5; clone size: .; D gene: TRBD1; CDR3 DNA: TGTGCCAGCAGCTTATGGGGGCTTGGGGACAGGGGGCCGGGCAATCAGCCCCAGCATTTT; CDR3 protein: CASSLWGLGDRGPGNQPQHF
V gene: TRBV11-2; J gene: TRBJ2-1; clone size: .; D gene: .; CDR3 DNA: TGTGCCAGCAGTCCCGGGAACTCCGAGCAGTTCTTC; CDR3 protein: CASSPGNSEQFF
V gene: TRBV15; J gene: TRBJ2-1; clone size: .; D gene: TRBD2; CDR3 DNA: TGTGCCACCAGCAGACCATTAACGGGAGGTGGTTTGTTCTTC; CDR3 protein: CATSRPLTGGGLFF
V gene: TRBV11-2; J gene: TRBJ2-5; clone size: once; D gene: .; CDR3 DNA: TGTGCCAGCAGCCCGAGCCCCGGCGGTAAGGAGACCCAGTACTTC; CDR3 protein: CASSPSPGGKETQYF
V gene: TRBV29-1; J gene: TRBJ1-2; clone size: .; D gene: .; CDR3 DNA: TGCAGCGTTGAAGAGGAAGGTAGCTCCTATGCGTATGGCTACACCTTC; CDR3 protein: CSVEEEGSSYAYGYTF
V gene: TRBV7-9; J gene: TRBJ2-2; clone size: .; D gene: .; CDR3 DNA: TGTGCCAGCAGCTCAGCCGTCCGGGAGCTGTTTTTT; CDR3 protein: CASSSAVRELFF
V gene: TRBV11-2; J gene: TRBJ2-7; clone size: .; D gene: .; CDR3 DNA: TGTGCCAGCAGCTTATCCCGGGTGTACGAGCAGTACTTC; CDR3 protein: CASSLSRVYEQYF
V gene: TRBV7-9; J gene: TRBJ1-4; clone size: .; D gene: .; CDR3 DNA: TGTGCCAGCAGCTCAACGACAGGTTCAAATGAAAAACTGTTTTTT; CDR3 protein: CASSSTTGSNEKLFF
V gene: TRBV28; J gene: TRBJ1-2; clone size: once; D gene: .; CDR3 DNA: TGTGCCAGCAGTTTGGGGGGGAGGTGGTATGGCTACACCTTC; CDR3 protein: CASSLGGRWYGYTF
V gene: TRBV10-3; J gene: TRBJ1-1; clone size: few; D gene: .; CDR3 DNA: TGTGCCATCAGTGATTTTGGGGGCAACACTGAAGCTTTCTTT; CDR3 protein: CAISDFGGNTEAFF
V gene: TRBV6-4; J gene: TRBJ1-1; clone size: few; D gene: .; CDR3 DNA: TGTGCCAGCAGAATCGGACAGAACACTGAAGCTTTCTTT; CDR3 protein: CASRIGQNTEAFF
V gene: TRBV7-8; J gene: TRBJ2-7; clone size: .; D gene: .; CDR3 DNA: TGTGCCAGCGGAACGAACTTACTAGGTTTCGAGCAGTACTTC; CDR3 protein: CASGTNLLGFEQYF
V gene: TRBV27; J gene: TRBJ1-4; clone size: .; D gene: .; CDR3 DNA: TGTGCCAGCAGTTTATACTCCACGACTAATGAAAAACTGTTTTTT; CDR3 protein: CASSLYSTTNEKLFF
V gene: TRBV5-1; J gene: TRBJ2-3; clone size: .; D gene: TRBD2; CDR3 DNA: TGCGCCAGCAGCCCCCGGACTAGCGGGGCGGGTACGCAGTATTTT; CDR3 protein: CASSPRTSGAGTQYF
V gene: TRBV4-1; J gene: TRBJ1-1; clone size: .; D gene: .; CDR3 DNA: TGCGCCAGCAGCCAAGTGTTGGTCCGGAGCTTGAACACTGAAGCTTTCTTT; CDR3 protein: CASSQVLVRSLNTEAFF
V gene: TRBV7-9; J gene: TRBJ1-1; clone size: .; D gene: TRBD1; CDR3 DNA: TGTGCCAGCAGCATGAGGGGGCGCGGGAGGACTGAAGCTTTCTTT; CDR3 protein: CASSMRGRGRTEAFF
V gene: TRBV19; J gene: TRBJ2-7; clone size: .; D gene: TRBD2; CDR3 DNA: TGTGCCAGTAGTCGAGGCCTAGCGGGGATCTACGAGCAGTACTTC; CDR3 protein: CASSRGLAGIYEQYF
V gene: TRBV6-6; J gene: TRBJ1-2; clone size: .; D gene: .; CDR3 DNA: TGTGCCAGCAGTTCTTACGCCCAGGAAAACTATGGCTACACCTTC; CDR3 protein: CASSSYAQENYGYTF
V gene: TRBV7-8; J gene: TRBJ2-7; clone size: .; D gene: .; CDR3 DNA: TGTGCCAGCAGCCTCCAGAACACGTACGAGCAGTACTTC; CDR3 protein: CASSLQNTYEQYF
V gene: TRBV10-1; J gene: TRBJ2-3; clone size: .; D gene: TRBD2; CDR3 DNA: TGCGCCAGCAGTGACAGGACTAGCGGGGACACAGATACGCAGTATTTT; CDR3 protein: CASSDRTSGDTDTQYF
V gene: TRBV6-5; J gene: TRBJ1-5; clone size: .; D gene: .; CDR3 DNA: TGTGCCAGCAGTTACTCGGGGGGGACACCACGGGCCCAGCATTTT; CDR3 protein: CASSYSGGTPRAQHF
V gene: TRBV5-1; J gene: TRBJ2-1; clone size: .; D gene: .; CDR3 DNA: TGCGCCAGCAGCCGGGACTTCCGCTCCTACAATGAGCAGTTCTTC; CDR3 protein: CASSRDFRSYNEQFF
V gene: TRBV5-4; J gene: TRBJ2-2; clone size: .; D gene: .; CDR3 DNA: TGTGCCAGCAGCTTATTTGAGGGGACTTTTAACACCGGGGAGCTGTTTTTT; CDR3 protein: CASSLFEGTFNTGELFF
V gene: TRBV27; J gene: TRBJ1-1; clone size: .; D gene: .; CDR3 DNA: TGTGCCAGCAGTTTACGGGGAGGGACTGAAGCTTTCTTT; CDR3 protein: CASSLRGGTEAFF
V gene: TRBV7-9; J gene: TRBJ2-3; clone size: .; D gene: TRBD2; CDR3 DNA: TGTGCCAGCAGCTCCCGACTAGCGGGACGCACAGATACGCAGTATTTT; CDR3 protein: CASSSRLAGRTDTQYF
V gene: TRBV9; J gene: TRBJ2-2; clone size: .; D gene: TRBD2; CDR3 DNA: TGTGCCAGCAGCGTAGCTAGCGGGAGGGCTACCGGGGAGCTGTTTTTT; CDR3 protein: CASSVASGRATGELFF
V gene: TRBV29-1; J gene: TRBJ2-7; clone size: .; D gene: TRBD1; CDR3 DNA: TGCAGCGTGACCAGGGACAGGGTCCGCGAGCAGTACTTC; CDR3 protein: CSVTRDRVREQYF
V gene: TRBV9; J gene: TRBJ1-1; clone size: .; D gene: TRBD1; CDR3 DNA: TGTGCCAGCAGCCCGGGCCCCCCAGGGGGATACATGAACACTGAAGCTTTCTTT; CDR3 protein: CASSPGPPGGYMNTEAFF
V gene: TRBV28; J gene: TRBJ2-3; clone size: .; D gene: TRBD2; CDR3 DNA: TGTGCCAGCAGTTTCATTGCGGGAGCGGGAGATACGCAGTATTTT; CDR3 protein: CASSFIAGAGDTQYF
V gene: TRBV5-5; J gene: TRBJ2-7; clone size: .; D gene: TRBD1; CDR3 DNA: TGTGCCAGCAGCCGTCCCGGGACAGGGTTCTACGAGCAGTACTTC; CDR3 protein: CASSRPGTGFYEQYF
V gene: TRBV2; J gene: TRBJ1-5; clone size: .; D gene: TRBD1; CDR3 DNA: TGTGCCAGCAGTGAGATCGGAGGGGGCAAATTGAGCAATCAGCCCCAGCATTTT; CDR3 protein: CASSEIGGGKLSNQPQHF
V gene: TRBV27; J gene: TRBJ2-7; clone size: .; D gene: TRBD1; CDR3 DNA: TGTGCCAGCAGTCCAGGACAGGGCTACGAGCAGTACTTC; CDR3 protein: CASSPGQGYEQYF
V gene: TRBV5-6; J gene: TRBJ1-1; clone size: .; D gene: .; CDR3 DNA: TGTGCCAGCAGCTTGGAAATTGTCTGGAGCGCGGGCACTGAAGCTTTCTTT; CDR3 protein: CASSLEIVWSAGTEAFF
V gene: TRBV6-1; J gene: TRBJ1-2; clone size: .; D gene: TRBD1; CDR3 DNA: TGTGCCAGCGGACAGGGCTATGGCTACACCTTC; CDR3 protein: CASGQGYGYTF
V gene: TRBV10-3; J gene: TRBJ2-3; clone size: .; D gene: TRBD1; CDR3 DNA: TGTGCCATCAGTGAATGGTCGACAGGGGCTGTTAGCACAGATACGCAGTATTTT; CDR3 protein: CAISEWSTGAVSTDTQYF
V gene: TRBV4-1; J gene: TRBJ1-1; clone size: few; D gene: .; CDR3 DNA: TGCGCCAGCAGCCAAGATTGGGCAGGGGTACTTCGGGCTTTCTTT; CDR3 protein: CASSQDWAGVLRAFF
V gene: TRBV6-6; J gene: TRBJ2-7; clone size: .; D gene: TRBD2; CDR3 DNA: TGTGCCAGCAGTTCTACTAAGCGGGGGGGTGAGCAGTACTTC; CDR3 protein: CASSSTKRGGEQYF
V gene: TRBV7-8; J gene: TRBJ1-4; clone size: .; D gene: .; CDR3 DNA: TGTGCCAGCAGCAACACAGGACGTAATGAAAAACTGTTTTTT; CDR3 protein: CASSNTGRNEKLFF
V gene: TRBV19; J gene: TRBJ1-6; clone size: .; D gene: .; CDR3 DNA: TGTGCCAGTACCCCAAGGGGGTGGAATTCACCCCTCCACTTT; CDR3 protein: CASTPRGWNSPLHF
V gene: TRBV9; J gene: TRBJ2-1; clone size: .; D gene: TRBD2; CDR3 DNA: TGTGCCAGCAGCGCCACTAGCGGGGGGGCGAAAAATGAGCAGTTCTTC; CDR3 protein: CASSATSGGAKNEQFF
V gene: TRBV7-2; J gene: TRBJ2-7; clone size: .; D gene: .; CDR3 DNA: TGTGCCAGCAGCCTTTCAACCGGGATCACCTACGAGCAGTACTTC; CDR3 protein: CASSLSTGITYEQYF
V gene: TRBV5-6; J gene: TRBJ1-1; clone size: once; D gene: .; CDR3 DNA: TGTGCCAGCAGCTTGCGGGGTACTGAAGCTTTCTTT; CDR3 protein: CASSLRGTEAFF
V gene: TRBV7-8; J gene: TRBJ1-5; clone size: .; D gene: TRBD1; CDR3 DNA: TGTGCCAGCAACCTGGACAGGGCAGGAAAACAGCCCCAGCATTTT; CDR3 protein: CASNLDRAGKQPQHF
V gene: TRBV6-5; J gene: TRBJ1-2; clone size: .; D gene: .; CDR3 DNA: TGTGCCAGCAGTTACACTAGCCGGGATGGCTACACCTTC; CDR3 protein: CASSYTSRDGYTF
V gene: TRBV10-3; J gene: TRBJ1-5; clone size: .; D gene: .; CDR3 DNA: TGTGCCATCAGTGAGTCAGGTCGAGTCAGTGAGGGCAGTCAGCCCCAGCATTTT; CDR3 protein: CAISESGRVSEGSQPQHF
V gene: TRBV18; J gene: TRBJ1-5; clone size: .; D gene: TRBD1; CDR3 DNA: TGTGCCAGCTCACCGGACAGGAATCAGCCCCAGCATTTT; CDR3 protein: CASSPDRNQPQHF
V gene: TRBV6-5; J gene: TRBJ1-2; clone size: .; D gene: .; CDR3 DNA: TGTGCCAGCAGTTACTCGATAACAGGGAACTATGGCTACACCTTC; CDR3 protein: CASSYSITGNYGYTF
V gene: TRBV27; J gene: TRBJ2-6; clone size: .; D gene: .; CDR3 DNA: TGTGCCAGCAGCGATGGACAGTATAGGGGGGCCAACGTCCTGACTTTC; CDR3 protein: CASSDGQYRGANVLTF